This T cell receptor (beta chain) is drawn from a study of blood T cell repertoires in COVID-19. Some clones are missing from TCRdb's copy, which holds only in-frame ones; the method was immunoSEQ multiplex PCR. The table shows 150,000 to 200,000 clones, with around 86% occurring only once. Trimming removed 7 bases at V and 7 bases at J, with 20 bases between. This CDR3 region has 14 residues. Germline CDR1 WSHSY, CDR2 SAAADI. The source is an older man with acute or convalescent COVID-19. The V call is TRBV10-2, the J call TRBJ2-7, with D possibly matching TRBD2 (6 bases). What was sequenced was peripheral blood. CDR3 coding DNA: TGCGCCAGCACCCGGGCCCCGGGAGATTTAGAGCAGTACTTC. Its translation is CASTRAPGDLEQYF.